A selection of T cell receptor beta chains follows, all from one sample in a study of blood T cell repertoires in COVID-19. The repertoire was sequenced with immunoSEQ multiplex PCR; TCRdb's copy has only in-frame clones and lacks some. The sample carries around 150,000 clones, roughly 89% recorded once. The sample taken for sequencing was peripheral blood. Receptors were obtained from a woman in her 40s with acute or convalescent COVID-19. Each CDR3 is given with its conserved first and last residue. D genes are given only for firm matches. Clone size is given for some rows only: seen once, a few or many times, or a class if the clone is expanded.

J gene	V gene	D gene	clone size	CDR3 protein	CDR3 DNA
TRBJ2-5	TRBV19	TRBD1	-	CASSSYGTGGLKTQYF	TGTGCCAGTAGCTCCTACGGGACAGGGGGCCTGAAGACCCAGTACTTC
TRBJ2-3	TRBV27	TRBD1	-	CASSSDRASTDTQYF	TGTGCCAGCAGTTCCGACAGGGCTAGCACAGATACGCAGTATTTT
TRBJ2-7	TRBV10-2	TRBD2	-	CASGLAGVFYEQYF	TGCGCCAGCGGACTAGCGGGAGTTTTCTACGAGCAGTACTTC
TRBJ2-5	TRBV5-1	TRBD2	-	CASAPASGQETQYF	TGCGCCAGCGCCCCGGCTAGCGGCCAAGAGACCCAGTACTTC
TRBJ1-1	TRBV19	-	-	CASSIGPTQNTEAFF	TGTGCCAGTAGTATAGGCCCGACACAGAACACTGAAGCTTTCTTT
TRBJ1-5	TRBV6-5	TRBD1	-	CASSQQGNSNQPQHF	TGTGCCAGCAGTCAACAGGGGAATAGCAATCAGCCCCAGCATTTT
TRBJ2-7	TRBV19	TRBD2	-	CASSAPSGLASHEQYF	TGTGCCAGTAGTGCTCCATCGGGACTAGCGTCCCACGAGCAGTACTTC
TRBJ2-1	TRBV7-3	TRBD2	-	CASSLRGMGGKPYKNEQFF	TGTGCCAGCAGCTTAAGGGGGATGGGAGGGAAACCCTACAAGAATGAGCAGTTCTTC
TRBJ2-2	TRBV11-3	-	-	CASSLTVGGRAGELFF	TGTGCCAGCAGCTTGACTGTGGGGGGGCGCGCCGGGGAGCTGTTTTTT
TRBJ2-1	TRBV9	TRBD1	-	CASSVGTGPGYNEQFF	TGTGCCAGCAGCGTAGGGACAGGCCCTGGATACAATGAGCAGTTCTTC
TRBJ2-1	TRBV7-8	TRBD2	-	CASSRSSGGATGEQFF	TGTGCCAGCAGCCGATCTAGCGGGGGGGCTACGGGTGAGCAGTTCTTC
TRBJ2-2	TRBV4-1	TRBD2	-	CASSGPGLAASNTGELFF	TGCGCCAGCAGCGGCCCGGGACTAGCAGCCTCGAACACCGGGGAGCTGTTTTTT
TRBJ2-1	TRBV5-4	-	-	CASSLGSAPSYNEQFF	TGTGCCAGCAGCTTGGGAAGCGCGCCGTCCTACAATGAGCAGTTCTTC
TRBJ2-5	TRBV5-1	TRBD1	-	CASDWDRQETQYF	TGCGCCAGCGACTGGGACAGACAAGAGACCCAGTACTTC
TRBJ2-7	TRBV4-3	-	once	CASSQGSGEGNEQYF	TGCGCCAGCAGCCAAGGTTCGGGAGAGGGGAACGAGCAGTACTTC
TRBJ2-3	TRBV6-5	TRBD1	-	CASDGQGRQYF	TGTGCCAGTGATGGACAGGGGAGGCAGTATTTT
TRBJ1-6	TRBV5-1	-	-	CASSLAEGVGDSPLHF	TGCGCCAGCAGCTTGGCAGAGGGAGTCGGGGATTCACCCCTCCACTTT
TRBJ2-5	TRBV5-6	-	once	CASSLALSGQETQYF	TGTGCCAGCAGCTTGGCCCTGTCAGGCCAAGAGACCCAGTACTTC
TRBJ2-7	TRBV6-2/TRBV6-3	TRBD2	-	CASSYVSSGRYEQYF	TGTGCCAGCAGTTACGTCTCTAGCGGGAGATACGAGCAGTACTTC
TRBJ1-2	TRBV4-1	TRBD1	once	CASSQGQGLNYGYTF	TGCGCCAGCAGCCAGGGACAGGGGCTCAACTATGGCTACACCTTC
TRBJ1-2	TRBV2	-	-	CASSESREGSPPNYGYTF	TGTGCCAGCAGTGAAAGTCGCGAGGGCAGCCCTCCTAACTATGGCTACACCTTC
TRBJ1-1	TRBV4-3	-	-	CASSQDIHFGTTYTEAFF	TGCGCCAGCAGCCAAGATATACACTTCGGGACTACCTACACTGAAGCTTTCTTT
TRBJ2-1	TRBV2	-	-	CASSDSRFNEQFF	TGTGCCAGCAGTGACTCCCGTTTCAATGAGCAGTTCTTC
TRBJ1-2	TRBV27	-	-	CASSSLGEDYGYTF	TGTGCCAGCAGTTCACTGGGGGAGGACTATGGCTACACCTTC
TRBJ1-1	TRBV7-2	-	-	CASSLSRGTEAFF	TGTGCCAGCAGCCTTTCTAGGGGGACTGAAGCTTTCTTT
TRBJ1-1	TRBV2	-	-	CASKLLGAEAFF	TGTGCCAGCAAACTCCTCGGGGCTGAAGCTTTCTTT
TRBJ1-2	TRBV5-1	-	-	CASSLATTNYGYTF	TGCGCCAGCAGCTTGGCGACAACTAACTATGGCTACACCTTC
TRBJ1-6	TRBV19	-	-	CASRVRVNSPLHF	TGTGCCAGTAGGGTGAGGGTTAATTCACCCCTCCACTTT
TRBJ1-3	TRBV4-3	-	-	CASSQDLAAAGNTIYF	TGCGCCAGCAGCCAAGACCTGGCGGCCGCTGGAAACACCATATATTTT